The 23 T cell receptor beta chains reported below all come from one sample, sequenced in a study of shared clonotypes between healthy human individuals. Profiling relied on immunoSEQ multiplex PCR, and the TCRdb table lists in-frame clones only, not all of them. The table lists over a million clones, roughly 96% of them singletons. Sequencing input: naive CD4+ T cells sorted from blood. The subset is: CD45RA+ positively selected. The receptors stem from a man aged 30-40 years in good health.

CDR3 sequence reads: CSVEKASGRAPEQFF. For the CDR3, the DNA is TGCAGCGTTGAAAAGGCTAGCGGGAGGGCACCTGAGCAGTTCTTC. V is TRBV29-1 and J is TRBJ2-1; 12 positions agree with TRBD2. The junction had 8 bases not matched to a gene; V was cut back by 2 bases and J by 9 bases. The germline V gene encodes CDR1 SQVTM and CDR2 ANQGSEA. The CDR3 contains 15 residues.

The V gene is TRBV9, the J gene TRBJ2-1; 12 bases fit TRBD2. Germline lookup yields CDR1 SGDLS and CDR2 YYNGEE. V trimming: 4 bases; J trimming: 0 bases; junction bases outside the gene matches: 5. The CDR3 has 17 residues. CDR3 amino acids: CASSLAGGIASYNEQFF. DNA for the CDR3: TGTGCCAGCAGCCTAGCGGGAGGGATTGCCTCCTACAATGAGCAGTTCTTC.

The chain couples TRBV10-1 to TRBJ2-1, with TRBD2 as a possible D gene (5 bases). This CDR3 comprises 15 residues. V gave up 7 bases and J gave up 1 base, with 14 bases separating them. CDR1 is WNHNN, CDR2 SYGVQD, per germline (reference sequence). This CDR3 reads CASKLGAVSYNEQFF. CDR3 DNA sequence: TGCGCCAGCAAACTAGGAGCGGTTTCCTACAATGAGCAGTTCTTC.

This clone was detected only a few times. The rearrangement links TRBV5-1 to TRBJ1-1; unclear D gene. The germline V gene has CDR1 SGHRS and CDR2 YFSETQ. V gave up 0 bases and J gave up 11 bases, with 14 bases separating them. This CDR3 is 13 amino acids long. The CDR3 protein is CASSLVPTETAFF. In DNA form, the CDR3 reads TGCGCCAGCAGCTTGGTACCGACCGAAACTGCTTTCTTT.

The J gene is TRBJ1-4, the V gene TRBV5-4; 8 nucleotides align to TRBD1. This CDR3 is built from 15 residues. CDR1 is SGHNT, CDR2 YYREEE, per germline (reference sequence). J lost 5 bases, V lost 1 base, and 4 bases had no gene match. The CDR3 protein is CASSLMNRGNEKLFF. CDR3 in DNA: TGTGCCAGCAGCTTGATGAACAGGGGGAATGAAAAACTGTTTTTT.

This sequence joins TRBV28 and TRBJ2-7, with 11 bases aligning to TRBD2. Trimming cost V 6 bases and J 2 bases; bases outside gene matches: 3. CDR1 is MDHEN and CDR2 is SYDVKM in the germline V gene. CDR3 length: 14 residues. CDR3 region: CASRVAGGAYEQYF. DNA for the CDR3: TGTGCCAGCAGAGTAGCGGGAGGGGCCTACGAGCAGTACTTC.

The V gene is TRBV9, the J gene TRBJ2-3; D gene ambiguous. CDR1 and CDR2 (germline): SGDLS, YYNGEE. V lost 0 bases to trimming and J lost 5 bases, with 7 bases between them. This CDR3 is built from 13 residues. The CDR3 DNA is TGTGCCAGCAGCGTAGTCGAGCTAGATACGCAGTATTTT. Translation: CASSVVELDTQYF.

This rearrangement joins TRBV29-1 to TRBJ1-2; no firm D call. Germline assignment: CDR1 SQVTM and CDR2 ANQGSEA. Trimming left V 2 bases short and J 1 base short, with 8 bases between. The CDR3 covers 13 residues. The CDR3 reads CSVERGINYGYTF. The CDR3 region has the DNA TGCAGCGTTGAACGAGGGATTAACTATGGCTACACCTTC. Based on the CDR3 plus reference TRBV29-1 and TRBJ1-2, the full variable domain is SAVISQKPSRDICQRGTSLTIQCQVDSQVTMMFWYRQQPGQSLTLIATANQGSEATYESGFVIDKFPISRPNLTFSTLTVSNMSPEDSSIYLCSVERGINYGYTFGSGTRLTVV.

This chain uses TRBV20-1 with TRBJ2-1; D not certain. V lost 2 bases to trimming and J lost 9 bases, with 8 bases between them. Per germline, CDR1 DFQATT and CDR2 SNEGSKA (reference sequence). This CDR3 region has 11 residues. The CDR3 coding sequence is TGCAGTGCTAGATCCCCGGCTGAGCAGTTCTTC. This encodes CSARSPAEQFF.

The gene calls are TRBV13 and TRBJ1-3, with a possible D match to TRBD1 (5 bases). Germline V gene lookup returns CDR1 PRHDT and CDR2 FYEKMQ (reference sequence). This CDR3 spans 16 amino acids. The V and J ends lost 5 bases and 1 base respectively, with 15 bases between them. The CDR3 region has the DNA TGTGCCAGCAGCACGGCCCCAGGGTTATCTGGAAACACCATATATTTT. The encoded protein is CASSTAPGLSGNTIYF.

The chain links TRBV19 to TRBJ2-3; a weak D match, TRBD1 (6 bases). V was cut by 7 bases and J by 2 bases, with 16 bases left in between. The CDR3 is 15 amino acids. Germline values: CDR1 LNHDA, CDR2 SQIVND (reference sequence). The CDR3 spells CASTLLGAPTDTQYF. For the CDR3, the DNA is TGTGCCAGTACCCTACTGGGGGCACCCACAGATACGCAGTATTTT.

The V and J genes are TRBV27 and TRBJ1-2; 10 bases map to TRBD1. The CDR3 covers 15 residues. From germline, CDR1 is MNHEY and CDR2 SMNVEV (reference sequence). V gave up 5 bases and J gave up 8 bases; unmatched junction bases: 11. CDR3: CASSRTRQGALGYTF. As DNA, the CDR3 is TGTGCCAGCAGTCGGACCCGACAGGGGGCCTTAGGCTACACCTTC.

The chain combines TRBV7-9 with TRBJ2-5, with D tentatively TRBD1 or TRBD2 (5 bases each). Germline-derived CDR1 and CDR2 are SEHNR and FQNEAQ (reference sequence). Trimming cost V 5 bases and J 4 bases, with 11 bases left between them. The CDR3 consists of 13 residues. This chain's CDR3 is CASSPRGAETQYF. The DNA of the CDR3 is TGTGCCAGCAGCCCTAGGGGAGCAGAGACCCAGTACTTC.

The chain carries TRBV7-2 and TRBJ2-5; TRBD2 aligns across 7 bases. This CDR3 spans 18 amino acids. The germline gives CDR1 SGHTA, CDR2 FQGNSA. V lost 3 bases and J lost 5; bases outside the gene matches: 18. CDR3 nucleotides: TGTGCCAGCAGCTTCACCCCGCGCCGGGGGAGGGGTTGGGAGACCCAGTACTTC. Its translation: CASSFTPRRGRGWETQYF.

The chain combines TRBV18 with TRBJ1-1, with a weak D call TRBD1 (5 bases). Trimming shortened V by 8 bases and J by 1 base, and 14 bases separated the two germline ends. The CDR3 covers 14 residues. Per germline, CDR1 KGHSH and CDR2 LQKENI. The DNA for the CDR3 is TGTGCCAGCACAGGCGGGGGAGGGAACACTGAAGCTTTCTTT. This gives the protein CASTGGGGNTEAFF.

The rearrangement joins TRBV5-8 to TRBJ1-5, with D perhaps TRBD1 (5 bases). The CDR3 contains 17 residues. From germline, CDR1 is SGHTS and CDR2 YDEGEE. V was shortened by 1 base and J by 3 bases, with 17 bases between the two germline ends. The CDR3 here is CASSLRLFGQHNQPQHF. The CDR3 DNA reads as TGTGCCAGCAGCTTGAGGCTTTTCGGACAACACAATCAGCCCCAGCATTTT.

The chain links TRBV7-2 to TRBJ2-5, with unresolved D. Germline V gene lookup returns CDR1 SGHTA and CDR2 FQGNSA. V was trimmed by 3 bases and J by 2 bases, leaving 7 bases between them. This CDR3 contains 13 residues. The CDR3 reads CASSFDTQETQYF. The CDR3 coding sequence is TGTGCCAGCAGCTTTGACACGCAAGAGACCCAGTACTTC. Full variable domain (outside the CDR3, taken from reference TRBV7-2 and TRBJ2-5): GAGVSQSPSNKVTEKGKDVELRCDPISGHTALYWYRQSLGQGLEFLIYFQGNSAPDKSGLPSDRFSAERTGGSVSTLTIQRTQQEDSAVYLCASSFDTQETQYFGPGTRLLVL.

Written as DNA, the CDR3 is TGTGCCAGCAGCTTGAGAAGATCCGCGGGGGTTGAGCAGTACTTC. The encoded protein is CASSLRRSAGVEQYF. The chain is built from TRBV5-5 and TRBJ2-7; TRBD2 aligns across 7 bases. Germline trimming cut 1 base from V and 7 bases from J; bases unmatched to any gene: 11. The germline CDR1 and CDR2 sequences are SGHKS and YYEKEE (reference sequence). The CDR3 covers 15 residues.

In this sample, this clone turned up once. This chain uses TRBV5-1 with TRBJ2-1; 12 nucleotides agree with TRBD2. There are 16 residues in the CDR3. Per the germline V gene, CDR1 is SGHRS and CDR2 is YFSETQ. V was pared by 2 bases and J by 9 bases, with 9 bases of the junction left unmatched. DNA for the CDR3: TGCGCCAGCAGCTTCCGAACTAGCGGGAGGTCGAGTGAGCAGTTCTTC. Translated: CASSFRTSGRSSEQFF.

The chain joins TRBV7-2 to TRBJ1-2; 7 bases are shared with TRBD1. J was trimmed by 4 bases and V by 5 bases; bases with no gene match: 19. Germline V gene sequence: CDR1 SGHTA, CDR2 FQGNSA. The length of the CDR3 is 18 residues. Here the CDR3 DNA reads TGTGCCAGCAGCCCTCGACAGGGTCTAATTTCCCTCGGCTATGGCTACACCTTC. It codes for CASSPRQGLISLGYGYTF.

This chain joins TRBV11-2 and TRBJ2-4; 9 nucleotides line up with TRBD1. Germline V gives CDR1 SGHAT, CDR2 FQNNGV. The CDR3 is 17 amino acids. The J segment lost 7 bases and the V segment lost 5 bases, leaving 15 bases of the junction unmatched. The CDR3 nucleotides are TGTGCCAGCAGCCGTTTGAAGGACAGGGGTAGAAGGAACATTCAGTACTTC. Translation gives CASSRLKDRGRRNIQYF.

The chain has TRBV4-3 and TRBJ1-1; D gene unclear. This CDR3 region has 15 residues. V lost 1 base and J lost 1, with 10 bases in between. Germline V gives CDR1 LGHNA, CDR2 YSLEER. For the CDR3, the DNA is TGCGCCAGCAGCCAAGCCCGGGTCCAGAACACTGAAGCTTTCTTT. This codes for CASSQARVQNTEAFF.

The rearrangement joins TRBV4-1 to TRBJ2-3; D perhaps matches TRBD2 (5 bases). Germline V gene sequence: CDR1 MGHRA, CDR2 YSYEKL. With 4 bases removed from V and 2 bases from J, the gap between germline ends came to 10 bases. The CDR3 loop spans 14 amino acids. In nucleotides, the CDR3 is TGCGCCAGCAGCCCCCTTCGGGACACAGATACGCAGTATTTT. Protein sequence: CASSPLRDTDTQYF.